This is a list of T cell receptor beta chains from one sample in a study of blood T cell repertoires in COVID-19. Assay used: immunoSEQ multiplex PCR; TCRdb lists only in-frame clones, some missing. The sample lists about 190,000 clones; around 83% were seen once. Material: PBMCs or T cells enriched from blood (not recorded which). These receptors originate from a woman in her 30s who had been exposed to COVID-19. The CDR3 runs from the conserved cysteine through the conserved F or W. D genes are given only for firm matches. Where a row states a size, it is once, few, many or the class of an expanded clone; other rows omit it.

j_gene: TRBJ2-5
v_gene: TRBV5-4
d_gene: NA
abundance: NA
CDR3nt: TGTGCCAGCACCGCGGGGCGGACCCAAGAGACCCAATACTTC
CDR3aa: CASTAGRTQETQYF

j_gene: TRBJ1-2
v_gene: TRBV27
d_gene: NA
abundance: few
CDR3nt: TGTGCCAGCAGTTTATCTGAGGTCGGTGGCTACACCTTC
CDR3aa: CASSLSEVGGYTF

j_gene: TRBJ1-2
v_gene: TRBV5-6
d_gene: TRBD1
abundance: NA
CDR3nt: TGTGCCAGCAGCGCGGGAAAATACAGGGGTAACTATGGCTACACCTTC
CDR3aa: CASSAGKYRGNYGYTF

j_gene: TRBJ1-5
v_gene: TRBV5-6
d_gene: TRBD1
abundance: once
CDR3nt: TGTGCCAGCAGCCTCGACAGGGGGCATCAGCCCCAGCATTTT
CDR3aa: CASSLDRGHQPQHF

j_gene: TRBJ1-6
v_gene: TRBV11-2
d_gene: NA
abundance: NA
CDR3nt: TGTGCCAGCAGCTTAGACCATACAATTTCACCCCTCCACTTT
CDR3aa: CASSLDHTISPLHF

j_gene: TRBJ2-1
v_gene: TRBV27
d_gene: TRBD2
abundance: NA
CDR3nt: TGTGCCAGCAGTTTCCCCCGGACTAGCGGGGGGCCCAATGAGCAGTTCTTC
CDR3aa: CASSFPRTSGGPNEQFF

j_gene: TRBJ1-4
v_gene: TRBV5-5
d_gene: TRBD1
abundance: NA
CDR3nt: TGTGCCAGCAGCTTGTCAATCCTAGGGGGCCGTGCAACTAATGAAAAACTGTTTTTT
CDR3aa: CASSLSILGGRATNEKLFF

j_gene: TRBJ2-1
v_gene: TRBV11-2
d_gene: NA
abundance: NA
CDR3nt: TGTGCCAGCAGCCCCGGTCGAGGCGGGGAGGTCAATGAGCAGTTCTTC
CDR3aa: CASSPGRGGEVNEQFF

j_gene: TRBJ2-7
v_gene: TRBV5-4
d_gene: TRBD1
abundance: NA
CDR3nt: TGTGCCAGCAGCTTGGAAGGGACAGGGAGGGACGAGCAGTACTTC
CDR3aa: CASSLEGTGRDEQYF

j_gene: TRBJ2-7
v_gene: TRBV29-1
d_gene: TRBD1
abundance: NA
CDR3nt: TGCAGCGCTCGGACAGGGGGAACTGACGAGCAGTACTTC
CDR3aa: CSARTGGTDEQYF

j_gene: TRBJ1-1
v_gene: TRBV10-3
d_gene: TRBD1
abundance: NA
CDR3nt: TGTGCCATCAGTGTCCTTGGACAGGTGAACACTGAAGCTTTCTTT
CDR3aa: CAISVLGQVNTEAFF

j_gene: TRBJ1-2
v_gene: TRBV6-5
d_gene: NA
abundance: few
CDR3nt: TGTGCCAGCAGTCCGTCGTCCTCCGGCTACACCTTC
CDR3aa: CASSPSSSGYTF

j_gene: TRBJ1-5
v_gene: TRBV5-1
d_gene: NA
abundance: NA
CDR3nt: TGCGCCAGCAGCTGGGTGTCAGGTCGGCCCCAGCATTTT
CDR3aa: CASSWVSGRPQHF

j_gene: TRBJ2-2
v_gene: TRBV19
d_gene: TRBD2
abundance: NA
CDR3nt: TGTGCCAGTAGGGGACTAGCGGGGGGCATCACCGGGGAGCTGTTTTTT
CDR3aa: CASRGLAGGITGELFF

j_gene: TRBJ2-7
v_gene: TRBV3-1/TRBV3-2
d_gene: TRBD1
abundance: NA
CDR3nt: TGTGCCAGCAGCCAAGATTTAGGGGACAGTAACGAGCAGTACTTC
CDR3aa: CASSQDLGDSNEQYF

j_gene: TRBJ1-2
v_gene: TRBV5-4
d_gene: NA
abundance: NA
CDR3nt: TGTGCCAGCGGACATCCCGATGGCTACACCTTC
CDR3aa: CASGHPDGYTF

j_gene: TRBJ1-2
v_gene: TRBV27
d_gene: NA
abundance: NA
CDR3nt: TGTGCCAGCAGTCCCCGGGGAGGGAATGGCTATGGCTACACCTTC
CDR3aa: CASSPRGGNGYGYTF

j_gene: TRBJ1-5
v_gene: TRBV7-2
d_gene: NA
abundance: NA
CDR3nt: TGTGCCAGCAGCTTAATTCCCCCCACGTGGGGCTATAGCAATCAGCCCCAGCATTTT
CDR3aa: CASSLIPPTWGYSNQPQHF

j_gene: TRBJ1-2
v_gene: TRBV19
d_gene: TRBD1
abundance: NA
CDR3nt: TGTGCCAGTAAGCCGGGACAGGGAGGGAGTTTCTATGGCTACACCTTC
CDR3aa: CASKPGQGGSFYGYTF

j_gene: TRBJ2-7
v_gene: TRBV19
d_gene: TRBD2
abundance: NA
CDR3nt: TGTGCCAGTAGTGTTGGGACTAGCGGGGCCTACGAGCAGTACTTC
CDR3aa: CASSVGTSGAYEQYF

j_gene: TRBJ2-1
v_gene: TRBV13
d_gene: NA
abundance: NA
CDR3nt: TGTGCCAGCAGCTTAGGAAGGAATGGGGCCCCCTACAATGAGCAGTTCTTC
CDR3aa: CASSLGRNGAPYNEQFF

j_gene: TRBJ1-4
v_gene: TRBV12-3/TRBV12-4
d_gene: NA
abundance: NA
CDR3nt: TGTGCCAGCAGTCCCACAGGGTCGGGGCAACTGTTTTTT
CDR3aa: CASSPTGSGQLFF

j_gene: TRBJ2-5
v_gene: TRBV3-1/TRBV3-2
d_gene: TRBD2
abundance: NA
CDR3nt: TGTGCCAGCAGCCATAGGGCGGGGGGCATCGAGACCCAGTACTTC
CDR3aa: CASSHRAGGIETQYF

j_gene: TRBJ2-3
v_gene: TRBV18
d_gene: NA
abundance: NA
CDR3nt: TGTGCCAGCTCACTAGGACGAGCTAGCGGCACAGATACGCAGTATTTT
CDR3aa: CASSLGRASGTDTQYF

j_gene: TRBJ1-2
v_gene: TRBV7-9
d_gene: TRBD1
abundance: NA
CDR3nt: TGTGCCAGCAGCTTAGGGGGACAGGGCCCCTATGGCTACACCTTC
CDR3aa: CASSLGGQGPYGYTF

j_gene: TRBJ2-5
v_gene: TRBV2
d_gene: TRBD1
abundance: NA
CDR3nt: TGTGCCAGCAGTGAGAGTCCTGCAGGGGGATTAGAGACCCAGTACTTC
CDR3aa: CASSESPAGGLETQYF

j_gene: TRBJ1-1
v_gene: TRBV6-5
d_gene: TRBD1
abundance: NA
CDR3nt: TGTGCCAGCAGTAACTGGGACAGGGGGGTCACTGAAGCTTTCTTT
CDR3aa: CASSNWDRGVTEAFF

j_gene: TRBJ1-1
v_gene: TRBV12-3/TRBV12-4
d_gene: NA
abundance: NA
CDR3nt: TGTGCCAGCACCACTTCTCGGTACACTGAAGCTTTCTTT
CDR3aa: CASTTSRYTEAFF

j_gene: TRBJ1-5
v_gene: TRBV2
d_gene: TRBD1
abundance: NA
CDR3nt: TGTGCCAGCAGTGTCCAGGGGGATCAGCCCCAGCATTTT
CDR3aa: CASSVQGDQPQHF

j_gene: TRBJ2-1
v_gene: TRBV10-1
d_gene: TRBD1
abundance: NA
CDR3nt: TGCGCCAGCAGTGTTGGGAAAGGACAGGGAAGAAATGAGCAGTTCTTC
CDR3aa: CASSVGKGQGRNEQFF

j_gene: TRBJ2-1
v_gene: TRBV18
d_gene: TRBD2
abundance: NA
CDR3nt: TGTGCCAGCTCACCAAGGGCAGCGGGGGGGTCCGATGAGCAGTTCTTC
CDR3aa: CASSPRAAGGSDEQFF

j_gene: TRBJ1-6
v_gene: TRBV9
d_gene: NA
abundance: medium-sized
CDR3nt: TGTGCCAGCAGCGTAGCCGAGGGCGGCAGGCCCCTCCACTTT
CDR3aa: CASSVAEGGRPLHF

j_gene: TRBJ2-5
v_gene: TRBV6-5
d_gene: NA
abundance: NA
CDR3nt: TGTGCCAGCAGTTACTCGTACGGAGAGACCCAGTACTTC
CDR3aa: CASSYSYGETQYF

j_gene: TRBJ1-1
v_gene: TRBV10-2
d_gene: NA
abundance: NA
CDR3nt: TGCGCCAGCAGTCACGGGGGTGTAGATGCTGAAGCTTTCTTT
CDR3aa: CASSHGGVDAEAFF

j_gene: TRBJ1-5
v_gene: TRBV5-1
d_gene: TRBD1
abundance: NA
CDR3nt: TGCGCCAGCAGCTCCGGGACAGCTAATCAGCCCCAGCATTTT
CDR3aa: CASSSGTANQPQHF

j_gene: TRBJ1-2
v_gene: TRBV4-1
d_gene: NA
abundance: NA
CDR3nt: TGCGCCAGCAGCCAAGCCGGGAACTATGGCTACACCTTC
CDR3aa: CASSQAGNYGYTF

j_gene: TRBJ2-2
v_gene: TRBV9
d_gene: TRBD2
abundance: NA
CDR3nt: TGTGCCAGCAGCGCCCGACTAGCGGGGGGCAAATTAACCGGGGAGCTGTTTTTT
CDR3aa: CASSARLAGGKLTGELFF

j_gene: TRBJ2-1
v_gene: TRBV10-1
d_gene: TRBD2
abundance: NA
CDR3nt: TGCGCCAGCAGTGAGGGCGGGGGGGCCGTTGAGCAGTTCTTC
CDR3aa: CASSEGGGAVEQFF

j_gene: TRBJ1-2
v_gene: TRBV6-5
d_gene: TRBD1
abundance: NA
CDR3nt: TGTGCCAGCCGACAGGGGCACTATGGCTACACCTTC
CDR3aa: CASRQGHYGYTF

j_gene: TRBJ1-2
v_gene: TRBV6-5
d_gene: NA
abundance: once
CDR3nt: TGTGCCAGTTGTCCGGACACGTTCAGCGGCTACACCTTC
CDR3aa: CASCPDTFSGYTF

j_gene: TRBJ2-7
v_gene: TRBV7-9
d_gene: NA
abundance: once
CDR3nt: TGTGCCAGCAGCTTAGGACAGGCCCTAGACTACGAGCAGTACTTC
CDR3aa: CASSLGQALDYEQYF

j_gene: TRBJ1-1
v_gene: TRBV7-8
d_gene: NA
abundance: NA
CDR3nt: TGTGCCAGCAGCCCACCGGGAGCTCTGGGAGCTTTCTTT
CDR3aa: CASSPPGALGAFF

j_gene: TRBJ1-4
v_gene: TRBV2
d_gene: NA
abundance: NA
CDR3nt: TGTGCCAGCAGCGCAGGGGCAGGAGAGAATGAAAAACTGTTTTTT
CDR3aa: CASSAGAGENEKLFF

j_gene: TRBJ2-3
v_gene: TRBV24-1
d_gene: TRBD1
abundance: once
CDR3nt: TGTGCCACCAGTGATTCGTACAGGGGGAGCGGTGTTCGAGGGCCAGATACGCAGTATTTT
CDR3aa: CATSDSYRGSGVRGPDTQYF

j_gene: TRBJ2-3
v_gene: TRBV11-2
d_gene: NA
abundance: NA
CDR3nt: TGTGCCAGCAGCTCTGGGGCCAAACGGGGCACAGATACGCAGTATTTT
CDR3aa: CASSSGAKRGTDTQYF

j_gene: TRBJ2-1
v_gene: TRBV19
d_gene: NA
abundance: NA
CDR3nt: TGTGCCAGTAGTATTGGACACAACAATGAGCAGTTCTTC
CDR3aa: CASSIGHNNEQFF

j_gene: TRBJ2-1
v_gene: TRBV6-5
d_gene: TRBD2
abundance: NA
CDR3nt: TGTGCCAGCAGTTACTCGGCGGGGGGGCACGATGAGCAGTTCTTC
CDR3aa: CASSYSAGGHDEQFF

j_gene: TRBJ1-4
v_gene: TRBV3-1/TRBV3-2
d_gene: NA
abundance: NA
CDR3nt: TGTGCCAGCAGCCCGCGAAGTGATGAAAAACTGTTTTTT
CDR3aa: CASSPRSDEKLFF

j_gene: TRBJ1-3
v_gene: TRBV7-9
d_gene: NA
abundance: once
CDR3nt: TGTGCCAGCAGTCAAGACAGAACTGGAAACACCATATATTTT
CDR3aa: CASSQDRTGNTIYF

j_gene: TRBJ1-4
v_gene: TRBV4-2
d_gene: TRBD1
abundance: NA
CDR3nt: TGTGCCAGCAGCCTCCTCGGAGGGGGCGGCGTAGCTAATGAAAAACTGTTTTTT
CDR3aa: CASSLLGGGGVANEKLFF

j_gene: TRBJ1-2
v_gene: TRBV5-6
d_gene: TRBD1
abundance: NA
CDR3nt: TGTGCCAGCAGCCAGAGGTACAGGGGGCAGAACTATGGCTACACCTTC
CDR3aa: CASSQRYRGQNYGYTF

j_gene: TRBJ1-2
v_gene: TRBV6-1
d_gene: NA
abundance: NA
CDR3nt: TGTGCCAGCAGTGAACGGTGGGGGGGAGCCGATGGCTACACCTTC
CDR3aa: CASSERWGGADGYTF

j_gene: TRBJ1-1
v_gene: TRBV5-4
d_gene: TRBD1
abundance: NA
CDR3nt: TGTGCCAGCAGCTTGGATGTACAGGGGTTGGGGAGGGCTTTCTTT
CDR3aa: CASSLDVQGLGRAFF

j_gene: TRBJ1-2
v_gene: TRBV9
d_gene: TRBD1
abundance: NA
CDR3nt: TGTGCCAGCAGCTCACCAGGACAGGGGTATGGCTACACCTTC
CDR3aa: CASSSPGQGYGYTF

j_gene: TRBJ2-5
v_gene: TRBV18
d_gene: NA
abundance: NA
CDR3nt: TGTGCCAGCTCACCGCGGGACCTACAGGAGACCCAGTACTTC
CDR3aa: CASSPRDLQETQYF